This T cell receptor beta chain was observed in a study of shared clonotypes between healthy human individuals. Turning to the study itself: The study enrolled a couple of women and three men aged 18 to 49.

Trimming took 3 bases from V and 5 from J; bases not matched to a gene: 4. This CDR3 comprises 14 residues. From germline, CDR1 is SGHNT and CDR2 YENEEA. Measured with immunoSEQ multiplex PCR; TCRdb has only the in-frame clones, and not every one. This table holds 2 million to 2.5 million clones, approximately 90% found once. The chain has TRBV11-3 and TRBJ2-4, with 7 bases identical to TRBD2. Sequencing was carried out using naive CD4+ T cells from PBMCs. Stated subset: CD45RA+ positively selected. This sequence was found in a man younger than 30 in good health. Some clones in this sample may be carry-over from other donors' samples. The CDR3: CASSLGGTQNIQYF. The CDR3 coding sequence is TGTGCCAGCAGCTTGGGAGGGACCCAAAACATTCAGTACTTC.